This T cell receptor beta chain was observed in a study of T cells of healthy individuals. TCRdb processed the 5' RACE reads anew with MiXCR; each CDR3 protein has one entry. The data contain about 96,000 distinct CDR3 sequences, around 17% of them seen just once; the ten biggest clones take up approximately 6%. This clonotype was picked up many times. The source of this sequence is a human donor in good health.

This chain's CDR3 is CAWTRRIPYEQYF. In nucleotides, the CDR3 is TGTGCCTGGACGCGCAGGATACCCTACGAGCAGTACTTC. The chain uses TRBV30 and TRBJ2-7; D is unclear. Germline CDR1 GTSNPN, CDR2 SVGIG (reference sequence). The CDR3 runs 13 residues. Trimming removed 4 bases from V and 2 bases from J, with 12 bases in between.